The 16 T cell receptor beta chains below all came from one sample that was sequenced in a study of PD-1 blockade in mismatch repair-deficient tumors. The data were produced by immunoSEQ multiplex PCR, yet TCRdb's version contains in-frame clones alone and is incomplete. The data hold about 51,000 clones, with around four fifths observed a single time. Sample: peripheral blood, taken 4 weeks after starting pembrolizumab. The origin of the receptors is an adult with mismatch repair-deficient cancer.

The CDR3 spells CASSGKTSGSYYEQYF. Written as DNA, the CDR3 is TGCGCCAGCAGCGGAAAAACTAGCGGGAGTTACTACGAGCAGTACTTC. V gene TRBV10-1 combines with J gene TRBJ2-7; 11 bases match TRBD2. The CDR3 covers 16 residues. Trimming at V came to 6 bases and at J to 3 bases, leaving 10 bases not matched to a gene. Germline CDR1 is WNHNN and CDR2 is SYGVQD (reference sequence).

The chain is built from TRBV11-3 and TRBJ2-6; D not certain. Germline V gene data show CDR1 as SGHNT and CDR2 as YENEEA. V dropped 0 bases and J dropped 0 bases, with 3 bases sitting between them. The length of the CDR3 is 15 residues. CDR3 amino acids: CASSLDSSGANVLTF. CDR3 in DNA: TGTGCCAGCAGCTTAGATAGCTCTGGGGCCAACGTCCTGACTTTC.

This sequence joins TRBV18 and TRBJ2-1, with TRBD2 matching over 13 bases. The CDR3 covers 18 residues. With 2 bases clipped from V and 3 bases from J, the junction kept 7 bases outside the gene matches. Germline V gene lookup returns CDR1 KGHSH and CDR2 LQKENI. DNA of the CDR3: TGTGCCAGCTCACCAAACCTATGGACTAGCGGGAGCTACAATGAGCAGTTCTTC. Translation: CASSPNLWTSGSYNEQFF.

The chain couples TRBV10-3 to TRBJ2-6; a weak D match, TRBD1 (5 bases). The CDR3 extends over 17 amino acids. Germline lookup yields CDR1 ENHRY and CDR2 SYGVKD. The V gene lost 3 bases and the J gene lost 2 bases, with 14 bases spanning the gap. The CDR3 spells CAISDIGATPGANVLTF. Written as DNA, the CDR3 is TGTGCCATCAGTGACATAGGGGCAACGCCTGGGGCCAACGTCCTGACTTTC.

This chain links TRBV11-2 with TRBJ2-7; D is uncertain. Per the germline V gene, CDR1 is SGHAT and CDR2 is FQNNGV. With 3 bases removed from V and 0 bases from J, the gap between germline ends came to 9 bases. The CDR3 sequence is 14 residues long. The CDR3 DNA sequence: TGTGCCAGCAGCTTGGATTCCATCTCCTACGAGCAGTACTTC. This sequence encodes CASSLDSISYEQYF.

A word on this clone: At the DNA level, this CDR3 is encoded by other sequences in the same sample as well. CDR3 bases: TGCGCCAGCAGCCAAGCTCCGGCCGGGAGGGCTGGGGAGCTGTTTTTT. It translates to CASSQAPAGRAGELFF. This rearrangement joins TRBV4-3 to TRBJ2-2; TRBD2 matches at 8 bases. Germline V gives CDR1 LGHNA, CDR2 YSLEER. This CDR3 region has 16 residues. After removal of 1 base from V and 8 bases from J, the junction contained 9 bases not matched to a gene.

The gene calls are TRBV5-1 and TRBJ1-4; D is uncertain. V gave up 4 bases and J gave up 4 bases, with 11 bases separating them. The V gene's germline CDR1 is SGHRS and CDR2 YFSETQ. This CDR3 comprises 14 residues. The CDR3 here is CASSKDGINEKLFF. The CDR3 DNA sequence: TGCGCCAGCAGCAAGGACGGTATTAATGAAAAACTGTTTTTT. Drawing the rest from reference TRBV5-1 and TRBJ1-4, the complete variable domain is KAGVTQTPRYLIKTRGQQVTLSCSPISGHRSVSWYQQTPGQGLQFLFEYFSETQRNKGNFPGRFSGRQFSNSRSEMNVSTLELGDSALYLCASSKDGINEKLFFGSGTQLSVL.

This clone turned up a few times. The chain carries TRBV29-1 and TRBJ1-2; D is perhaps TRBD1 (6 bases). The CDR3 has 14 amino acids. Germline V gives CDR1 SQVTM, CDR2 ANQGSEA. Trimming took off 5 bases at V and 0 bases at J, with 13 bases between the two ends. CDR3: CSVTGSYTNYGYTF. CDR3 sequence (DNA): TGCAGCGTTACAGGGTCGTACACTAACTATGGCTACACCTTC. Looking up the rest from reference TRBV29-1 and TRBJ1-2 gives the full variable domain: SAVISQKPSRDICQRGTSLTIQCQVDSQVTMMFWYRQQPGQSLTLIATANQGSEATYESGFVIDKFPISRPNLTFSTLTVSNMSPEDSSIYLCSVTGSYTNYGYTFGSGTRLTVV.

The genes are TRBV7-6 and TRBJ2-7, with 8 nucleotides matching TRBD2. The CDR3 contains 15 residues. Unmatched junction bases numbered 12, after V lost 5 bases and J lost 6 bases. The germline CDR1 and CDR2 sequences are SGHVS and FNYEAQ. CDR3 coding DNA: TGTGCCAGCAGCGCCTCTAGCGGGCTTAAGGGCGAGCAGTACTTC. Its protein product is CASSASSGLKGEQYF.

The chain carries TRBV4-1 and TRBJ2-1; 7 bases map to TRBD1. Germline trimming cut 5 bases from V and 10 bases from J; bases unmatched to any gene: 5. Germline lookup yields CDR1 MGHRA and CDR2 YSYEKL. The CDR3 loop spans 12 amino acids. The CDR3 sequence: CASSGQEWEQFF. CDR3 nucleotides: TGCGCCAGCAGCGGACAGGAATGGGAGCAGTTCTTC.

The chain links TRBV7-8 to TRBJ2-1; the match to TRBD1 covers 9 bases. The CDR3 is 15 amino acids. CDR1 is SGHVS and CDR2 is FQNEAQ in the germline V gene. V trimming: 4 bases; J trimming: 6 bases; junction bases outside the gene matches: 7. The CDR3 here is CASSSRGDRANEQFF. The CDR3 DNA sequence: TGTGCCAGCAGCTCCAGGGGGGACAGGGCCAATGAGCAGTTCTTC. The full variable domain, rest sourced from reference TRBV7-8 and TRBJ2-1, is GAGVSQSPRYKVAKRGQDVALRCDPISGHVSLFWYQQALGQGPEFLTYFQNEAQLDKSGLPSDRFFAERPEGSVSTLKIQRTQQEDSAVYLCASSSRGDRANEQFFGPGTRLTVL.

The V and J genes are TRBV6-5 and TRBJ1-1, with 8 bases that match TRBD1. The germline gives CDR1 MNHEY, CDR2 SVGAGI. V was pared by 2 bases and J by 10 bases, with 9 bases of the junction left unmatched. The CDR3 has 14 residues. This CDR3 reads CASSYGQLQGGAFF. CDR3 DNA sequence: TGTGCCAGCAGTTACGGACAATTACAGGGGGGAGCTTTCTTT.

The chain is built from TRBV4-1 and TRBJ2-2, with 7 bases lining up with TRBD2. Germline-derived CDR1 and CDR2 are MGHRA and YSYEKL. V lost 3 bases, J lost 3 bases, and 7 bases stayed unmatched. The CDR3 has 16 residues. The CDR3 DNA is TGCGCCAGCAGCCAGGTCCCGGGAGGTGACACCGGGGAGCTGTTTTTT. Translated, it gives CASSQVPGGDTGELFF.

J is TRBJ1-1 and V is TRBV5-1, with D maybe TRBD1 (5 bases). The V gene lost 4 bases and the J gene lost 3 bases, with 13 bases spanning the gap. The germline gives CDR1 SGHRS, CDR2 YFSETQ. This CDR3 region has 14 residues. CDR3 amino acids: CASSLGGSDTEAFF. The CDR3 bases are TGCGCCAGCAGCCTGGGGGGATCAGACACTGAAGCTTTCTTT.

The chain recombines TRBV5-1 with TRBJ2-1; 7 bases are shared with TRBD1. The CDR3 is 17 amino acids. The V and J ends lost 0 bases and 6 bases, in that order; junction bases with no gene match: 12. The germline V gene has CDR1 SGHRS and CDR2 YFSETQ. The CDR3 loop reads CASSLGSGRGSFNEQFF. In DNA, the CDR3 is TGCGCCAGCAGCTTGGGGAGTGGCAGGGGGAGTTTCAATGAGCAGTTCTTC.

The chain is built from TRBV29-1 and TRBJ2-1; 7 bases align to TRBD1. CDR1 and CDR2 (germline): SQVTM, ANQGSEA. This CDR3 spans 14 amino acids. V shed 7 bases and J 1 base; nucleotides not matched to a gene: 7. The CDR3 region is CSAWDSRSYNEQFF. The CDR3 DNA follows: TGCAGCGCCTGGGACAGTCGTTCCTACAATGAGCAGTTCTTC.